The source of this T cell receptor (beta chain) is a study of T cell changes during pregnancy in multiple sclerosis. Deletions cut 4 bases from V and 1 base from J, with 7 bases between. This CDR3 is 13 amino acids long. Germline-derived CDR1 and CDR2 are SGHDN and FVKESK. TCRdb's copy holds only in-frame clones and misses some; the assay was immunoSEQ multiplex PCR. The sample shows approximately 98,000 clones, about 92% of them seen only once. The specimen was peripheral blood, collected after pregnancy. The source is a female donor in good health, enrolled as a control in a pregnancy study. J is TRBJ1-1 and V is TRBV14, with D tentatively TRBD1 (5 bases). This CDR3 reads CASSRQGNTEAFF. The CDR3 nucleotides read TGTGCCAGCAGCCGCCAGGGGAACACTGAAGCTTTCTTT.